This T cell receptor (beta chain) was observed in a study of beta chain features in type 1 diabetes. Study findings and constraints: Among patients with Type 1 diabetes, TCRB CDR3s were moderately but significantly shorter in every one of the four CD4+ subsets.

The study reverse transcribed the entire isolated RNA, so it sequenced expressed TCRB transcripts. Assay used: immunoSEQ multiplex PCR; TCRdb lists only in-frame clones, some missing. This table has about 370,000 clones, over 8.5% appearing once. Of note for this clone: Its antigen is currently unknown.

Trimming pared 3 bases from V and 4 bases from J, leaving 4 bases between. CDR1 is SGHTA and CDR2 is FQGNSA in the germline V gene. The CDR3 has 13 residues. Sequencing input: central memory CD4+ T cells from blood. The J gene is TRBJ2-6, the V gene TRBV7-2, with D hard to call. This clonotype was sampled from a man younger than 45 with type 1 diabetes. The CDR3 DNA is TGTGCCAGCAGCTTTCAGGGGGCCAACGTCCTGACTTTC. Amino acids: CASSFQGANVLTF.